The entry below gives a single TCR beta chain sequence along with its context. Its antigen remains unidentified. Base qualities are not recorded, but no much larger clone differs from it by a single base. This sample was taken from a study of cytomegalovirus exposure and HLA in healthy donors (dated by TCRdb to about 2017). About the study as a whole: An earlier analysis of some 600 of the donors reported 250 to 300 Gb of sequence data and around 100 million unique TCR beta sequences obtained from some 170 million T cells. An early release covering roughly 600 HLA-typed donors comprised around 300 gigabases of sequencing data and around 85 million unique TCR sequences. Of the approximately 400 genotyped donors, roughly 85% fell in the genetic ancestry cluster associated with self-reported Caucasian donors. The study aimed to test whether cataloging public T cell receptors could reveal signatures of past pathogen exposure. Using immunosequencing, the study profiled T cell repertoires from 640 or so subjects and related those repertoires to cytomegalovirus serostatus. In addition to the first cohort of 650 to 750 subjects, a separate validation cohort of approximately 130 different subjects was used. To predict cytomegalovirus infection status, the study brought together high-throughput TCR immunosequencing, statistical association of individual TCRs with disease status, and machine learning. To study patterns of TCR occurrence, a later analysis re-analyzed previously published TCR beta repertoires from 600 to 750 donors and added high-resolution HLA genotyping. In the later analysis, no new phenotypic data were used to find candidate immune exposures; instead, reliance was placed on TCR beta sequences and their occurrence across donors. To decide whether each TCR beta V gene segment behaved as functional or pseudogenic, an earlier analysis of nearly 600 of the donors relied on high-throughput TCR beta sequencing. Donor age, sex, ethnicity and CMV serostatus were compiled together with the repertoire data. In a later genetic analysis, genome-wide SNP genotypes for about 55% of the roughly 700 donors were used, and that subset was treated as a discovery cohort. All discovery cohort repertoires had been generated on a single sequencing platform. HLA typing included class I and class II loci at four-digit resolution. The number of donors typed differed by locus, with about 620-630 for A, B, C, DRB1 and DQB1, approximately 500 for DQA1, 600 to 610 for DPA1, and 400 to 490 for DPB1. Roughly 5 DR-DQ haplotypes were treated as single units for association and clustering because of strong linkage in the cohort. On average, 235,054 unique TCR beta nucleotide sequences were sequenced per donor among some 420 genotyped donors of the cohort, with 15% to 20% of those sequences being non-productive.

The library relied on the immunoSEQ multiplex PCR assay. A mixture of 60 forward primers for TCR Vbeta segments and 13 reverse primers for TCR Jbeta segments was used in the multiplex PCR. Amplification of the CDR3 region of rearranged TCR beta genes was performed with a multiplex PCR assay on genomic DNA. Amplified TCR beta libraries were sequenced as 87-base-pair reads on the Illumina HiSeq System. Per the source publication's procedure: A later analysis tallied around 82 million unique TCR beta chains across the approximately 670 repertoires, and some 10 million of those chains were shared by two or more donors. To remove PCR and sequencing errors, raw reads were error-corrected and collapsed into unique sequences using a nearest-neighbor algorithm that merged closely related sequences. Alignment of CDR3 sequences to IMGT reference sequences was used to assign V, D and J gene segments. Each retained sequence needed at least a six-nucleotide match to both a V gene segment and a J gene segment. Rearrangements were classified as productive when the CDR3 lacked stop codons and remained in frame with V and J, and all other rearrangements were classified as non-productive. Following IMGT convention, CDR3 was defined as the stretch from the second conserved V-encoded cysteine to the conserved J-encoded phenylalanine. The earlier analysis of 587 of the donors excluded sequences that lacked an unambiguous match to a single V gene segment. An earlier analysis of about 600 of the donors called V segments functional above 56.7% productive rearrangements and segregating when the between-donor standard deviation exceeded 5%. A statistical classification framework was built to diagnose cytomegalovirus status from the catalog of TCR beta chain sequences. A later analysis assigned V and J genes by comparing TCR nucleotide sequences with IMGT/GENE-DB human TR gene sequences. A later analysis assigned CDR3 sequences and most-parsimonious VDJ recombination scenarios with the TCRdist pipeline. In a later analysis, every TCR beta chain was defined by the combination of its CDR3 amino acid sequence and its V-gene family, and reads without a unique V-gene family were dropped. As a way to deal with suspected cross-contamination and a sequencing artifact, a later analysis dropped nearly 600 nucleotide sequences that were highly shared and had low generation probability. In a later analysis, a clonal expansion index was calculated for each public chain from normalized within-repertoire ranks of inferred template counts. A later analysis computed generation probabilities with a VDJ recombination model fitted to out-of-frame rearrangements, and checked the results against IGoR. In a later analysis, TCR-TCR, TCR-HLA and TCR-CMV co-occurrence was scored with hypergeometric tests, and a repertoire-size bias correction was applied to TCR pairs. In a later analysis, false discovery rates were estimated by permuting HLA or CMV assignments 20 times. In a later analysis, co-occurring TCRs were grouped using DBSCAN, and TCRdist sequence similarity was added for clustering within HLA-allele-positive subsets. Co-occurrence clustering excluded repertoires with fewer than 30,000 or more than 120,000 public chains, plus five with anomalous nucleotide sharing. The source is immuneACCESS, and TCRdb retained only in-frame sequences with V and J called. Part of the clones is not carried over; for the studies checked, unresolved V genes explain less than half of this, and the remainder is unexplained. V and J calls and clone size are given by that table; D and trimming were obtained from the DNA. For this sample there are 310,000 or so clones; around 90% appear just once. The ten largest clones capture about 2.5% of the sample.

The cohort was made up of around 720 healthy bone marrow donors. All cohort members were sampled while nominally healthy, although unrecorded immune exposures were likely present. The donor tested CMV seronegative and was one of the 352 seronegative cohort members. A peripheral blood sample was collected from each donor, and TCR beta sequencing was performed on peripheral blood mononuclear cells. The Qiagen DNeasy Blood Extraction Kit was used to extract genomic DNA from the blood cell samples. On the study overall, not on this receptor specifically: According to a later genetic analysis, donors in an Asian-associated ancestry cluster had fewer N-insertions in productive TCRs than the approximately 630-donor mean. A later analysis found that HLA-associated TCR beta chains were more clonally expanded and had lower generation probabilities than equally common non-associated chains. CMV serostatus was the only immune exposure information available for the cohort. This cohort had only TCR beta chains sequenced, and the lack of alpha or paired-chain data limited which features could be detected. Broadly in line with IMGT annotations, most TCR beta V segments showed up in productive rearrangements about 87% or about 30% of the time in an earlier analysis of several hundred of the donors. Across donors, most TCR sequences were observed very rarely, whereas some public TCRs were present in many individuals. A further reported finding was that TCR beta sequences accurately predicted the HLA-A and HLA-B alleles for most subjects in the first cohort. Presence/absence analyses assumed roughly uniform sequencing depth across donors, an assumption that may not hold. Three of the identified cytomegalovirus-associated TCR beta chains were confirmed in vitro to be specific for cytomegalovirus antigens. Because the 87-base-pair reads could not distinguish some IMGT-functional V segments, including TRBV6-2 and TRBV6-3, those segments were excluded. A later analysis found that most CMV-associated TCR beta chains appeared HLA-restricted, with HLA associations seemingly driven largely by CMV exposure. An association between a missense DCLRE1C variant and V-gene and J-gene trimming of TCR beta chains was found in a later genetic analysis and replicated in an independent cohort. In a later analysis, the rate of TCR association differed among HLA loci, with DRB1 alleles having the most associated TCRs and HLA-C alleles having the fewest. A cluster of highly shared sequence variants was judged likely to be a technical artifact of the sequencing pipeline. The classifier was reported to diagnose cytomegalovirus status with high specificity and sensitivity in both the original cohort and the validation cohort. Linkage disequilibrium might explain the correlated functional status among segregating V segments, but an unknown experimental factor could not be excluded. The earlier analysis of approximately 590 of the donors excluded some 15 rarely observed V segments, including chromosome 9 orphons, because counts were too low. According to a later analysis, parvovirus B19, influenza, CMV and Epstein-Barr virus appeared linked to several top co-occurrence clusters. Specific HLA alleles were associated with over 15,000 TCR beta sequences at a false discovery rate of 0.05 in a later analysis. A total of fewer than 200 TCR beta chains were listed by the study as associated with cytomegalovirus. Because some donors lacked HLA typing at each locus, the association tests relied only on the typed subset. The authors suggested that the approach could potentially be generalized to other disease states and immunological phenotypes. Strong co-occurrence of HLA alleles, especially DR and DQ, made assigning TCR associations to individual alleles difficult.

The CDR3 spans 15 residues, from the cysteine through the phenylalanine. Kept here is only the CDR3 DNA, which spans 45 bases and is read in frame from base 1. The V and J ends are trimmed by 4 bases and 1 base, leaving 13 bases between them. From the germline V gene, CDR1 is SGDLS and CDR2 is YYNGEE. Sequencing input: PBMCs. Here the chain combines TRBV9 and TRBJ2-3; TRBD2 might be the D gene, on 6 matching bases. The receptor was isolated from a woman aged 18 to 35 in good health and CMV-seronegative. The CDR3 region: CASSPRGGGTDTQYF. The base sequence is TGTGCCAGCAGCCCCCGCGGCGGGGGCACAGATACGCAGTATTTT.